Listed below are T cell receptor beta chains from one sample, sequenced in a study of beta chain features in type 1 diabetes. The assay was immunoSEQ multiplex PCR, and TCRdb's table has in-frame clones only and misses some. The sample records more than 12,000 clones, approximately 60% being singletons. Material for sequencing was stem cell memory CD4+ T cells from blood. These receptors came from a woman aged 18 to 35 with type 1 diabetes. Each CDR3 is given with its conserved first and last residue. The D gene is left open where the match is weak. Clone sizes are given selectively: once, few, many, or a class where the clone is expanded.

d_gene: TRBD1; j_gene: TRBJ1-5; abundance: .; v_gene: TRBV6-5; CDR3aa: CASRSGQLDQPQHF; CDR3nt: TGTGCCAGCAGATCGGGACAGCTTGATCAGCCCCAGCATTTT
d_gene: .; j_gene: TRBJ1-5; abundance: .; v_gene: TRBV27; CDR3aa: CASSLGRVHQPQHF; CDR3nt: TGTGCCAGCAGTTTAGGCAGGGTGCATCAGCCCCAGCATTTT
d_gene: TRBD2; j_gene: TRBJ2-3; abundance: .; v_gene: TRBV5-1; CDR3aa: CASSSTKASGGLGETQYF; CDR3nt: TGCGCCAGCAGCTCCACTAAAGCTAGCGGGGGGCTGGGGGAAACGCAGTATTTT
d_gene: .; j_gene: TRBJ1-2; abundance: .; v_gene: TRBV29-1; CDR3aa: CSVADRLGNYGYTF; CDR3nt: TGCAGCGTTGCCGATCGACTAGGGAACTATGGCTACACCTTC
d_gene: .; j_gene: TRBJ2-7; abundance: .; v_gene: TRBV14; CDR3aa: CASSQEGVSSYEQYF; CDR3nt: TGTGCCAGCAGCCAAGAAGGGGTAAGCTCCTACGAGCAGTACTTC
d_gene: .; j_gene: TRBJ2-5; abundance: .; v_gene: TRBV2; CDR3aa: CASRNLAYVGTQYF; CDR3nt: TGTGCCAGCAGGAATCTAGCTTATGTGGGGACCCAGTACTTC
d_gene: .; j_gene: TRBJ1-2; abundance: .; v_gene: TRBV4-3; CDR3aa: CASSQANYGYTF; CDR3nt: TGCGCCAGCAGCCAAGCAAACTATGGCTACACCTTC
d_gene: TRBD2; j_gene: TRBJ2-3; abundance: .; v_gene: TRBV19; CDR3aa: CASRPPTSFTDTQYF; CDR3nt: TGTGCCAGTAGACCACCGACTAGCTTCACAGATACGCAGTATTTT
d_gene: TRBD2; j_gene: TRBJ2-1; abundance: few; v_gene: TRBV4-3; CDR3aa: CASSQEGGRAFGNEQFF; CDR3nt: TGCGCCAGCAGCCAAGAAGGCGGGAGGGCCTTCGGCAATGAGCAGTTCTTC
d_gene: TRBD1; j_gene: TRBJ2-7; abundance: .; v_gene: TRBV2; CDR3aa: CASRTGLDEQYF; CDR3nt: TGTGCCAGCAGGACAGGGTTGGACGAGCAGTACTTC
d_gene: TRBD1; j_gene: TRBJ2-5; abundance: .; v_gene: TRBV14; CDR3aa: CASSPRQGAMFGGTQYF; CDR3nt: TGTGCCAGCAGCCCCAGACAGGGGGCCATGTTCGGGGGGACCCAGTACTTC
d_gene: TRBD1; j_gene: TRBJ1-1; abundance: .; v_gene: TRBV10-3; CDR3aa: CAITKTGVGNTEAFF; CDR3nt: TGTGCCATCACCAAGACAGGGGTCGGGAACACTGAAGCTTTCTTT
d_gene: .; j_gene: TRBJ1-1; abundance: once; v_gene: TRBV7-9; CDR3aa: CASSFGRDTEAFF; CDR3nt: TGTGCCAGCAGCTTCGGCAGGGACACTGAAGCTTTCTTT
d_gene: TRBD1; j_gene: TRBJ1-1; abundance: .; v_gene: TRBV6-1; CDR3aa: CASIDRDWATEAFF; CDR3nt: TGTGCCAGCATTGACAGGGATTGGGCCACTGAAGCTTTCTTT
d_gene: .; j_gene: TRBJ1-1; abundance: few; v_gene: TRBV9; CDR3aa: CASSPGQLGNTEAFF; CDR3nt: TGTGCCAGCAGCCCCGGACAGTTGGGGAACACTGAAGCTTTCTTT
d_gene: .; j_gene: TRBJ1-5; abundance: .; v_gene: TRBV6-6; CDR3aa: CASSYPDRFNQPQHF; CDR3nt: TGTGCCAGCAGTTACCCAGACAGATTCAATCAGCCCCAGCATTTT
d_gene: .; j_gene: TRBJ1-2; abundance: .; v_gene: TRBV19; CDR3aa: CASSTQGMGYTF; CDR3nt: TGTGCCAGTAGTACGCAGGGGATGGGCTACACCTTC
d_gene: .; j_gene: TRBJ1-1; abundance: few; v_gene: TRBV18; CDR3aa: CASSSTGPNTEAFF; CDR3nt: TGTGCCAGCTCATCTACAGGGCCGAACACTGAAGCTTTCTTT